This T cell receptor beta chain was obtained from a study of post-analysis software for immune sequencing data. Study-level information: The patients showed relapsing-remitting, secondary progressive and progressive-relapsing multiple sclerosis courses. Whole-study findings and limits: For normalized Chao1 diversity, multiple sclerosis patients scored significantly lower than controls did. Higher frequency in patients than in controls was seen for about five TRBV segments, with TRBV5-6, TRBV5-1 and TRBV20-1 among them.

With respect to this clonotype: As yet, its antigen is unknown.

Included in the TCR beta cDNA libraries were unique molecular identifiers. T cells numbering about 0.95 to 10 million gave rise to roughly 0.5 million cDNA molecules. TCRdb re-called the PCR reads with MiXCR, one entry per CDR3 protein. The sample has 820,000 or so distinct CDR3 sequences; 53% are singletons. V was cut by 0 bases and J by 0 bases, with 18 bases left in between. The CDR3 has 18 amino acids. Looked up from germline, CDR1 is SGHRS and CDR2 is YFSETQ. The chain is built from TRBV5-1 and TRBJ2-5; D possibly corresponds to TRBD1 (5 bases). The clonotype originates from a girl between 5 and 17 years old with multiple sclerosis. Sequencing was done on a sample of blood. The CDR3: CASSLAKGLRSYQETQYF. DNA of the CDR3: TGCGCCAGCAGCTTGGCTAAGGGGTTAAGATCGTACCAAGAGACCCAGTACTTC.